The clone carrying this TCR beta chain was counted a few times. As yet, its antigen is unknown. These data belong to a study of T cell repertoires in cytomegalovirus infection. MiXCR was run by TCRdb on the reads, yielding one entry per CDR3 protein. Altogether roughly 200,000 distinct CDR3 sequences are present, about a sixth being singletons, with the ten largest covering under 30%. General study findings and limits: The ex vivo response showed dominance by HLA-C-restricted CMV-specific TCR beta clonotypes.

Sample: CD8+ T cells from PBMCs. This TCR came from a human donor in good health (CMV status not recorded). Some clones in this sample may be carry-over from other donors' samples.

The CDR3 sequence is CSARWDRSYEQYF. CDR3 in DNA: TGCAGTGCTAGATGGGACCGCTCGTACGAGCAGTACTTC. This chain uses TRBV20-1 with TRBJ2-7; TRBD1 or TRBD2 may be the D gene (5 bases each). This CDR3 comprises 13 residues. Between the trimmed V and J ends, which lost 2 bases and 4 bases, there was a span of 12 bases. Germline CDR1 is DFQATT and CDR2 is SNEGSKA (reference sequence).